This T cell receptor beta chain derives from a study of esophageal squamous cell carcinoma under preoperative chemotherapy. For this clonotype: Its antigen is as yet unknown. A much larger clone differs from this one at a single base, so this may be a read error.

Time point meaning: after preoperative PTX-NDP chemotherapy. Germline loops: CDR1 SGHTA, CDR2 FQGNSA. Trimming pared 7 bases from V and 11 bases from J, leaving 17 bases between. The CDR3 contains 12 residues. Findings and caveats of the study: Paclitaxel-nedaplatin therapy caused immediate, substantial clonotype frequency changes.

One entry per CDR3 protein, called by TCRdb with MiXCR from the PCR reads. Of around 30,000 distinct CDR3 sequences listed, 40% to 60% are singletons. The source is a human donor with esophageal squamous cell carcinoma. The donor label of this sample is uncertain. This specimen was collected from a patient given preoperative chemotherapy. The chain is built from TRBV7-2 and TRBJ2-5; D unresolved. The CDR3, as DNA: TGTGCCAGCAAGGGCGCTTCAAATGAGCAGTACTTC. Translated: CASKGASNEQYF.